Sequencing of this T cell receptor (beta chain) was carried out in a study of siplizumab effects on memory and regulatory T cells. Whole-study findings and limits: Naive or memory phenotype assignment was not possible for roughly 75-95% of proliferating CD4+ or CD8+ clones.

Per-sample assaying covered roughly 100,000 TCR templates. Sequencing was performed with immunoSEQ multiplex PCR; in TCRdb, only in-frame clones are kept and a portion is missing. This table holds 100,000 to 120,000 clones, roughly 89% found once. Comment on this clone: Antigen specificity is unknown.

The sample consisted of CD4+ T cells sorted from blood. This sequence originates from a human donor in good health.

The chain's CDR3 is CASSEIGAGRQTQYF. The CDR3 nucleotides read TGTGCCAGCAGTGAAATTGGGGCGGGCCGACAGACCCAGTACTTC. The chain combines TRBV2 with TRBJ2-5, with D possibly being TRBD1 or TRBD2 (5 bases each). Trimming shortened V by 2 bases and J by 6 bases, and 16 bases separated the two germline ends. The CDR3 extends over 15 amino acids. Per the germline V gene, CDR1 is SNHLY and CDR2 is FYNNEI. The full variable domain, its missing parts supplied by reference TRBV2 and TRBJ2-5, is EPEVTQTPSHQVTQMGQEVILRCVPISNHLYFYWYRQILGQKVEFLVSFYNNEISEKSEIFDDQFSVERPDGSNFTLKIRSTKLEDSAMYFCASSEIGAGRQTQYFGPGTRLLVL.